This T cell receptor (beta chain) derives from a study of cytomegalovirus exposure and HLA in healthy donors. Study-wide results and limits: The study found most TCR sequences rare, yet found some public TCRs in many donors.

Germline V gives CDR1 SGHRS, CDR2 YFSETQ. Trimming shortened V by 0 bases and J by 0 bases, and 18 bases separated the two germline ends. This CDR3 has 18 amino acids. This clone was recorded a few times. Its matching antigen is unknown. 13 Jbeta primers and 60 Vbeta primers were used for the PCR. The protocol was immunoSEQ multiplex PCR, while the TCRdb copy is restricted to in-frame clones and leaves out a portion. This table holds 100,000 or so clones, over 80% found once. The chain employs TRBV5-1 and TRBJ1-1; D is perhaps TRBD1 (5 bases). The specimen sequenced was PBMCs. This receptor was identified in a man aged 18-30 years in good health and CMV-seronegative. CDR3 sequence reads: CASSLASSGWGVNTEAFF. As DNA, the CDR3 is TGCGCCAGCAGCTTGGCAAGTTCGGGGTGGGGGGTGAACACTGAAGCTTTCTTT.